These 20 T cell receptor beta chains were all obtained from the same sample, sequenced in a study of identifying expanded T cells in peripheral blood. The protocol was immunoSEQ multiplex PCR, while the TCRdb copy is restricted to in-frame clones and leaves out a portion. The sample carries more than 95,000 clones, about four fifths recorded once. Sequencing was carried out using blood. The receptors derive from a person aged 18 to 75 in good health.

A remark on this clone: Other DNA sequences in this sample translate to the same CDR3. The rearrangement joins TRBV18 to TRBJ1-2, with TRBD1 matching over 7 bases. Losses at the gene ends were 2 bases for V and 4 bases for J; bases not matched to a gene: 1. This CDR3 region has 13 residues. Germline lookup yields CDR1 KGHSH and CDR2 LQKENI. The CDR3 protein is CASSPGTVYGYTF. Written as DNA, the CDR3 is TGTGCCAGCTCACCAGGGACAGTCTATGGCTACACCTTC.

The CDR3 DNA is TGTGCCAGCTCCCCGAGCGGGGGGGCCGCCGGGGAGCTGTTTTTT. This codes for CASSPSGGAAGELFF. This chain joins TRBV9 and TRBJ2-2; 10 bases are a match to TRBD2. Germline trimming cut 7 bases from V and 6 bases from J; bases unmatched to any gene: 9. This CDR3 has 15 amino acids. CDR1 and CDR2 (germline): SGDLS, YYNGEE.

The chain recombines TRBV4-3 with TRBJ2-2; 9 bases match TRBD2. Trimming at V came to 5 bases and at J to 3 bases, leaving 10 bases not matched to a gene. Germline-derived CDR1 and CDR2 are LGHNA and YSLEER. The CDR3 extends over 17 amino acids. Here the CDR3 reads CASSRVGAGGDTGELFF. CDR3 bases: TGCGCCAGCAGCAGGGTTGGCGCGGGGGGGGACACCGGGGAGCTGTTTTTT.

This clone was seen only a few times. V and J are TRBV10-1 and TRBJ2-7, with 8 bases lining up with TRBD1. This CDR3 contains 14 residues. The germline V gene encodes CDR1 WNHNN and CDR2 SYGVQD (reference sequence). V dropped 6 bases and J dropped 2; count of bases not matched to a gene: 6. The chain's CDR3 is CASSPGGRAYEQYF. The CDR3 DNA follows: TGCGCCAGCAGCCCAGGGGGCAGGGCCTACGAGCAGTACTTC.

This CDR3 is CASSLGTGGEAFF. In DNA, the CDR3 is TGCGCCAGCAGCTTGGGGACGGGTGGGGAGGCTTTCTTT. The chain employs TRBV5-1 and TRBJ1-1; no clear D. This CDR3 contains 13 residues. Germline V lookup: CDR1 SGHRS, CDR2 YFSETQ. The V end was cut by 0 bases, the J end by 11 bases, with 14 bases between.

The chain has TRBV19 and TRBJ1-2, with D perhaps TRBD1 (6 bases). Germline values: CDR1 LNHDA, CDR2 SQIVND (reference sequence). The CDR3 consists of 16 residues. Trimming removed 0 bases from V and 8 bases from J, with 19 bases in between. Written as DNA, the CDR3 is TGTGCCAGTAGTATAGACTCTTACAGGGAAGGATGGGGCTACACCTTC. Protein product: CASSIDSYREGWGYTF.

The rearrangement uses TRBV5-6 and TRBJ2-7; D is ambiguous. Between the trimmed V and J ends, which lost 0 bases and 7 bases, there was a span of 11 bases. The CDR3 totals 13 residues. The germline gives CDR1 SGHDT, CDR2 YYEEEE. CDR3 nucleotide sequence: TGTGCCAGCAGCTTGGAAAGTAGGATAGAGCAGTACTTC. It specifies CASSLESRIEQYF.

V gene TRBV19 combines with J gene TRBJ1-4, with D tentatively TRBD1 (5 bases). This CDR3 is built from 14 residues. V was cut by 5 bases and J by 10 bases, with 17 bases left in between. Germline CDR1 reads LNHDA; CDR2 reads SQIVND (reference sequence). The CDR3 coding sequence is TGTGCCAGTAGTGGAGGGGCCCTTCGGGGAAAACTGTTTTTT. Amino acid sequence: CASSGGALRGKLFF.

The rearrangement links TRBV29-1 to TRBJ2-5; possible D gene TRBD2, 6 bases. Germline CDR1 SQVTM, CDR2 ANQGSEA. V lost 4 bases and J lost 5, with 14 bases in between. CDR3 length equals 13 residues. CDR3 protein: CSVGGARRETQYF. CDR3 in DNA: TGCAGCGTTGGCGGGGCCCGAAGGGAGACCCAGTACTTC.

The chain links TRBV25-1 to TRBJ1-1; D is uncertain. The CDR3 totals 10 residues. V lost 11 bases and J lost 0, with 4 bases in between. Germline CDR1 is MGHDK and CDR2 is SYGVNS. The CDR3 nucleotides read TGTGCCTGGTTGAACACTGAAGCTTTCTTT. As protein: CAWLNTEAFF.

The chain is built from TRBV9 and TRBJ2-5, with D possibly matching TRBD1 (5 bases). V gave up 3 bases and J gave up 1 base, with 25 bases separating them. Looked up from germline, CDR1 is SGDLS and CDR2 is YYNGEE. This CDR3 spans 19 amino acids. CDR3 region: CASSGPLAGWRVPQETQYF. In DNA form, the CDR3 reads TGTGCCAGCAGCGGCCCTCTCGCAGGGTGGCGCGTCCCCCAAGAGACCCAGTACTTC.

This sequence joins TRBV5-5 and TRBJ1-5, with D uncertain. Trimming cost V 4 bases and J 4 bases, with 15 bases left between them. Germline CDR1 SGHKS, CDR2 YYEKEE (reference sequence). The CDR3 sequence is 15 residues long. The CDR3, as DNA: TGTGCCAGCAGCCCCTCCCCGGGAAGGAATCAGCCCCAGCATTTT. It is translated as CASSPSPGRNQPQHF. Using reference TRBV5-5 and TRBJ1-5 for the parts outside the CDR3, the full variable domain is DAGVTQSPTHLIKTRGQQVTLRCSPISGHKSVSWYQQVLGQGPQFIFQYYEKEERGRGNFPDRFSARQFPNYSSELNVNALLLGDSALYLCASSPSPGRNQPQHFGDGTRLSIL.

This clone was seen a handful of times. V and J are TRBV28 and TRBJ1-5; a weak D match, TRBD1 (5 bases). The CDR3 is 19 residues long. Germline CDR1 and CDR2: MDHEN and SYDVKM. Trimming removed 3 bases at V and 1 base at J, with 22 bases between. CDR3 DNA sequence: TGTGCCAGCAGTTTTTCGTCGGGGAATAGGGGAGGGAGCAATCAGCCCCAGCATTTT. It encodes CASSFSSGNRGGSNQPQHF.

The CDR3 region is CASSFPRGADYGYTF. The DNA of the CDR3 is TGTGCCAGCAGCTTCCCGAGGGGGGCTGACTATGGCTACACCTTC. This chain joins TRBV16 and TRBJ1-2; tentative D call: TRBD1 (6 bases). This CDR3 region has 15 residues. Germline lookup yields CDR1 KGHSY and CDR2 FQNENV. The V and J ends lost 5 bases and 3 bases respectively, with 16 bases between them.

The CDR3 DNA reads TGTGCCAGCAGTATGGGGATAAACACTGAAGCTTTCTTT. This encodes CASSMGINTEAFF. The chain uses TRBV27 and TRBJ1-1; D not resolved. V was trimmed by 5 bases and J by 2 bases, leaving 9 bases between them. CDR3 size: 13 residues. Germline lookup yields CDR1 MNHEY and CDR2 SMNVEV (reference sequence).

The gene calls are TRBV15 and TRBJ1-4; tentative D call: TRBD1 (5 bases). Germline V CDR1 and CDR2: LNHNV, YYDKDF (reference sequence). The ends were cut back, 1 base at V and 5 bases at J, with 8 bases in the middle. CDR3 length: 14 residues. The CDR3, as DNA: TGTGCCACCAGCAGAGGGACAAGAAATGAAAAACTGTTTTTT. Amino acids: CATSRGTRNEKLFF.

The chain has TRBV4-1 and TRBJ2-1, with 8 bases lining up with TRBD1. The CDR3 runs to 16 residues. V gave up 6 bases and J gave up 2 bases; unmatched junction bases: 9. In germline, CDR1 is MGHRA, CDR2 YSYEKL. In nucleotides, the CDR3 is TGCGCCAGCAGTCACCCGACAGGGGCTACCTACAATGAGCAGTTCTTC. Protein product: CASSHPTGATYNEQFF.

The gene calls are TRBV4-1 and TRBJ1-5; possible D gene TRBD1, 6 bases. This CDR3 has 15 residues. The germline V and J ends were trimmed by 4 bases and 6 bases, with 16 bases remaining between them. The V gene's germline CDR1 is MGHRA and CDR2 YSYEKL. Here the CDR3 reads CASSLSTGESQPQHF. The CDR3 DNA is TGCGCCAGCAGCCTCTCGACAGGAGAGAGTCAGCCCCAGCATTTT.

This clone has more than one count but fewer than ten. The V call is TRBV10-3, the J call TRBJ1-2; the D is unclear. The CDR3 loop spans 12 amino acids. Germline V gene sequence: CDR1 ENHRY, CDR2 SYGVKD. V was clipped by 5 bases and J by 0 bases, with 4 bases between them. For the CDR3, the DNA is TGTGCCATCAGTATAGCTAACTATGGCTACACCTTC. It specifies CAISIANYGYTF.

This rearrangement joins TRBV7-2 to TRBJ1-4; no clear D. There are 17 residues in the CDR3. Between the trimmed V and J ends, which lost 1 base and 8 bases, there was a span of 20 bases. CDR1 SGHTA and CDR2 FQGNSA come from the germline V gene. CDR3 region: CASSLDSRASGREKLFF. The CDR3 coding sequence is TGTGCCAGCAGCTTAGACTCGAGGGCAAGTGGCAGGGAAAAACTGTTTTTT.